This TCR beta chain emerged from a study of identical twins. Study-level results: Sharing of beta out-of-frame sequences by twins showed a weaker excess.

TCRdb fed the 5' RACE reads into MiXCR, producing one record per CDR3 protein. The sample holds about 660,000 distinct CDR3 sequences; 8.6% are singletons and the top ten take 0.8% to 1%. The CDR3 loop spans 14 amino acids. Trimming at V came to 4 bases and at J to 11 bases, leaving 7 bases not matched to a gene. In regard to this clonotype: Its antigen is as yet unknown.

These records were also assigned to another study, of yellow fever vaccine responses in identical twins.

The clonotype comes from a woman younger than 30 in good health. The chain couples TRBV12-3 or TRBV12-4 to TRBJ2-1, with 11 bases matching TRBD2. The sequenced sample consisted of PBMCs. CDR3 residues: CASSYLAGGLKQFF. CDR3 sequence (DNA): TGTGCCAGCAGTTACCTAGCGGGGGGACTTAAGCAGTTCTTC.